This T cell receptor (beta chain) emerged from a study of glioma-infiltrating T cells. TCR alpha and beta CDR3 regions were amplified from RNA using iRepertoire nested multiplex PCR. TCRdb re-derived calls from the multiplex PCR reads in MiXCR, one entry per CDR3 protein. Of around 350,000 distinct CDR3 sequences detected, 41% appear once; the ten largest clones hold more than 10%. The CDR3 spans 14 residues. CDR1 and CDR2 from the germline V gene are SGHRS and YFSETQ. Trimming took off 1 base at V and 3 bases at J, with 8 bases between the two ends. The TCR sequence derives from a human donor with low-grade glioma or glioblastoma, undergoing nonglioma brain surgery, or in good health (not recorded which). V usage is TRBV5-1 and J usage is TRBJ1-3; D remains unclear. The material sequenced was glioma tissue, nonneoplastic brain tissue, or PBMCs (not recorded which). DNA of the CDR3: TGCGCCAGCAGCTTGTTGGGTAATGGAAACACCATATATTTT. Its protein is CASSLLGNGNTIYF.